Presented here are 3 T cell receptor beta chains from one specimen sequenced in a study of patients and donors after allogeneic stem cell transplantation (dated by TCRdb to the early 2020s). Libraries came from RT-PCR. TCRdb shows the sequencer as NextSeq 550. The public reads were quality trimmed at Q25 with fastp and then assembled into clones with MiXCR by TCRdb, keeping productive beta chains. Rows matching on CDR3 protein sequence are summarized as one entry with the most common DNA and genes. For this sample there are about 230,000 distinct CDR3 sequences; roughly an eighth appear just once. The ten largest account for roughly 10% of the sample. Material for sequencing was blood, either unsorted or a sorted T cell fraction (not recorded which). The source is a human donor who was either an allogeneic HSCT recipient or a stem cell or donor lymphocyte infusion donor (not recorded which). It is not recorded whose cells these are; they may come from a transplant donor.

This clonotype has a count of ten or more. The chain recombines TRBV2 with TRBJ2-7; D possibly uses TRBD1 or TRBD2 (5 bases each). Germline loops: CDR1 SNHLY, CDR2 FYNNEI. CDR3 size: 14 residues. Trimming took 7 bases from V and 1 from J, leaving 14 bases between them. CDR3 protein: CASIRDPESYEQYF. The DNA of the CDR3 is TGTGCCAGCATTCGGGACCCGGAATCCTACGAGCAGTACTTC.

In its sample, this clonotype was seen many times. This chain uses TRBV4-3 with TRBJ2-3, with D unclear. CDR3 length: 15 amino acids. Per the germline V gene, CDR1 is LGHNA and CDR2 is YSLEER. The V end was cut by 0 bases, the J end by 0 bases, with 7 bases between. As DNA, the CDR3 is TGCGCCAGCAGCCAAGATTCGGCTAGCACAGATACGCAGTATTTT. Protein sequence: CASSQDSASTDTQYF.

This clonotype was seen more than once but under ten times. The chain has TRBV5-1 and TRBJ1-3; D is perhaps TRBD1 (5 bases). Trimming stripped 3 bases from V and 4 bases from J, with 8 bases between. The germline gives CDR1 SGHRS, CDR2 YFSETQ. There are 13 residues in the CDR3. The CDR3 DNA reads TGCGCCAGCAGCTGGACAACGGGAAACACCATATATTTT. Residues: CASSWTTGNTIYF.